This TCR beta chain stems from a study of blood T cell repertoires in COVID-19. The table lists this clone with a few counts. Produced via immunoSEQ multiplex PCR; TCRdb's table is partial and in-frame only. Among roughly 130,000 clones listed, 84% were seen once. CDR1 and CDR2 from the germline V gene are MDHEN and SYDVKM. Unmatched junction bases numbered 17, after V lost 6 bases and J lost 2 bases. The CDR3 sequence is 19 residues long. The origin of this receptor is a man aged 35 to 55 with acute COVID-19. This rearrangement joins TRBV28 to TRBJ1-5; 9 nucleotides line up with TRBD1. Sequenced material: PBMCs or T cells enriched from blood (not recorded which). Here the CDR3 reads CASRPRDREYEGGNQPQHF. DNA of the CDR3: TGTGCCAGCAGACCTCGGGACAGGGAATACGAAGGGGGCAATCAGCCCCAGCATTTT.